This is a list of T cell receptor beta chains from one sample in a study of T cell changes during pregnancy in multiple sclerosis. The data were produced by immunoSEQ multiplex PCR, yet TCRdb's version contains in-frame clones alone and is incomplete. Here the sample spans tens of thousands of clones, 91% being singletons. The sample in question was peripheral blood, obtained in the third trimester of pregnancy. Receptors originate from a female donor in good health, enrolled as a control in a pregnancy study. CDR3s include the opening cysteine and the closing phenylalanine or tryptophan. The order of the fields is CDR3 length, clone size, V gene, J gene, D gene, CDR3 protein, CDR3 DNA. D genes are given only for firm matches. Clone size is stated in some rows and not others, as once, few, many or a class when expanded.

>16|.|TRBV11-3|TRBJ2-1|TRBD1
CASSLGSGTGSNEQFF
TGTGCCAGCAGCTTAGGGTCAGGGACAGGGTCCAATGAGCAGTTCTTC
>13|.|TRBV7-2|TRBJ1-2|.
CASSERGYYGYTF
TGTGCCAGCAGCGAGCGGGGGTACTATGGCTACACCTTC
>14|.|TRBV6-5|TRBJ2-1|.
CASSYLLDSNEQFF
TGTGCCAGCAGTTATTTGTTAGATTCCAATGAGCAGTTCTTC
>16|.|TRBV15|TRBJ1-5|.
CATSSSPTGSNQPQHF
TGTGCCACCAGCTCCTCACCTACAGGTAGCAATCAGCCCCAGCATTTT
>12|once|TRBV5-1|TRBJ1-1|TRBD1
CASSITGVDAFF
TGCGCCAGCAGCATTACAGGGGTGGATGCTTTCTTT
>14|once|TRBV19|TRBJ2-4|.
CASSLQLAKNIQYF
TGTGCCAGTAGTTTACAGCTAGCCAAAAACATTCAGTACTTC
>16|.|TRBV25-1|TRBJ2-7|TRBD1
CASSDTTGGFVYEQYF
TGTGCCAGCAGTGACACCACAGGGGGTTTCGTCTACGAGCAGTACTTC
>14|.|TRBV19|TRBJ2-2|TRBD1
CAIRTGENTGELFF
TGTGCCATTCGAACAGGGGAGAACACCGGGGAGCTGTTTTTT
>15|.|TRBV18|TRBJ2-5|.
CASSPAVQGRETQYF
TGTGCCAGCTCCCCAGCGGTACAGGGTAGAGAGACCCAGTACTTC
>15|.|TRBV4-1|TRBJ1-1|.
CASSHPTEGNTEAFF
TGCGCCAGCAGCCACCCGACAGAAGGGAACACTGAAGCTTTCTTT
>14|.|TRBV5-6|TRBJ1-5|TRBD1
CASSYRGSNQPQHF
TGTGCCAGCTCCTACAGGGGTAGCAATCAGCCCCAGCATTTT
>15|.|TRBV2|TRBJ1-5|TRBD1
CASRSDGQGGQPQHF
TGTGCCAGCAGGAGCGACGGACAGGGTGGGCAGCCCCAGCATTTT
>14|.|TRBV15|TRBJ2-3|.
CATSRDGAGTTQYF
TGTGCCACCAGCAGAGATGGGGCGGGAACCACGCAGTATTTT
>16|.|TRBV15|TRBJ2-6|TRBD1
CATSRKQGTGANVLTF
TGTGCCACCAGCAGGAAACAGGGGACTGGGGCCAACGTCCTGACTTTC
>13|.|TRBV19|TRBJ2-5|TRBD1
CASSVDREETQYF
TGTGCCAGTAGTGTGGACAGGGAAGAGACCCAGTACTTC
>15|.|TRBV5-1|TRBJ2-1|.
CASSLGASSYNEQFF
TGCGCCAGCAGCTTAGGTGCTAGCTCCTACAATGAGCAGTTCTTC
>18|once|TRBV21-1|TRBJ1-3|.
CASPHEGFENFSGNTIYF
TGTGCCAGCCCGCACGAGGGATTTGAGAACTTCTCTGGAAACACCATATATTTT
>17|.|TRBV28|TRBJ2-2|TRBD2
CAVQTSGRARNTGELFF
TGTGCCGTCCAGACTAGCGGGAGGGCCAGGAACACCGGGGAGCTGTTTTTT
>14|.|TRBV4-1|TRBJ2-7|.
CASSQDAGYYEQYF
TGCGCCAGCAGCCAAGACGCAGGGTACTACGAGCAGTACTTC
>17|.|TRBV19|TRBJ1-4|.
CASSSRRADSTNEKLFF
TGTGCCAGTAGTAGTAGGCGGGCGGACAGTACTAATGAAAAACTGTTTTTT
>12|.|TRBV7-9|TRBJ2-7|TRBD1
CASSSDRVEQYF
TGTGCCAGCAGCTCTGACAGGGTCGAGCAGTACTTC
>13|.|TRBV6-5|TRBJ1-2|.
CASRQGANYGYTF
TGTGCCAGCAGACAGGGCGCTAACTATGGCTACACCTTC
>19|.|TRBV9|TRBJ2-7|.
CASSEGGKRGSALSYEQYF
TGTGCCAGCAGCGAGGGGGGGAAGCGGGGCAGCGCTCTTTCCTACGAGCAGTACTTC
>18|.|TRBV9|TRBJ2-7|.
CASSVVPPRSGAAYEQYF
TGTGCCAGCAGCGTAGTTCCACCCCGTTCGGGAGCGGCCTACGAGCAGTACTTC
>14|.|TRBV7-9|TRBJ2-7|TRBD1
CASRGDRVPYEQYF
TGTGCCAGCAGGGGGGACAGGGTCCCCTACGAGCAGTACTTC
>13|few|TRBV27|TRBJ1-1|.
CASSFGRYTEAFF
TGTGCCAGCAGTTTCGGCAGGTACACTGAAGCTTTCTTT
>13|.|TRBV29-1|TRBJ2-7|TRBD1
CSVTDRESYEQYF
TGCAGCGTTACGGACAGGGAATCCTACGAGCAGTACTTC
>16|.|TRBV11-2|TRBJ2-1|.
CASSSRGKSSYNEQFF
TGTGCCAGCAGCAGTCGGGGGAAGAGCTCCTACAATGAGCAGTTCTTC
>13|.|TRBV2|TRBJ2-7|.
CASEGVQGNEQYF
TGTGCCAGCGAAGGGGTTCAGGGTAACGAGCAGTACTTC
>14|few|TRBV7-2|TRBJ1-1|.
CASSLLRRGTEAFF
TGTGCCAGCAGCTTACTTAGAAGGGGCACTGAAGCTTTCTTT
>13|few|TRBV27|TRBJ2-7|TRBD1
CASTPTGVHEQYF
TGTGCCAGCACCCCGACAGGGGTCCACGAGCAGTACTTC
>13|.|TRBV28|TRBJ1-1|.
CASSLDGAFEAFF
TGTGCCAGCAGTTTAGACGGAGCCTTTGAAGCTTTCTTT
>13|.|TRBV7-7|TRBJ1-3|.
CASGSPTGNTIYF
TGTGCTAGCGGTAGCCCGACTGGAAACACCATATATTTT
>15|once|TRBV18|TRBJ2-7|.
CASSPRGDRPYEQYF
TGTGCCAGCTCACCACGGGGCGACAGACCCTACGAGCAGTACTTC
>15|.|TRBV4-1|TRBJ1-2|.
CASSQAQRTFYGYTF
TGCGCCAGCAGCCAAGCCCAGCGAACTTTCTATGGCTACACCTTC
>16|.|TRBV19|TRBJ2-4|TRBD2
CASSLGTTLAKNIQYF
TGTGCCAGTAGCCTGGGGACTACATTAGCCAAAAACATTCAGTACTTC
>14|.|TRBV2|TRBJ2-3|.
CASSGPRGTDTQYF
TGTGCCAGCAGTGGGCCCCGGGGCACAGATACGCAGTATTTT
>12|.|TRBV7-8|TRBJ1-1|.
CASSPDRTEAFF
TGTGCCAGCAGCCCTGATAGAACTGAAGCTTTCTTT
>14|.|TRBV6-1|TRBJ1-2|TRBD1
CASSAWGQGYGYTF
TGTGCCAGCAGTGCCTGGGGACAGGGTTATGGCTACACCTTC
>17|.|TRBV7-8|TRBJ2-1|TRBD1
CASSPRLGTGTYNEQFF
TGTGCCAGCAGCCCCCGTTTGGGGACAGGGACCTACAATGAGCAGTTCTTC
>15|once|TRBV6-1|TRBJ1-2|TRBD1
CATTFASGGPYGYTF
TGTGCCACCACATTTGCCTCAGGGGGCCCCTATGGCTACACCTTC
>13|.|TRBV7-2|TRBJ2-4|.
CASRFTGEDIQYF
TGTGCCAGCAGATTTACCGGGGAGGACATTCAGTACTTC
>18|.|TRBV5-1|TRBJ2-3|.
CASSLSTAGRLTTDTQYF
TGCGCCAGCAGCTTGAGTACGGCGGGGAGGCTTACCACAGATACGCAGTATTTT
>16|.|TRBV4-2|TRBJ2-2|TRBD2
CASSPRVAGDHGELFF
TGTGCCAGCAGCCCCCGGGTAGCGGGAGACCACGGGGAGCTGTTTTTT
>14|.|TRBV7-2|TRBJ2-7|.
CASSYGGTSYEQYF
TGTGCCAGCAGCTATGGCGGGACGTCCTACGAGCAGTACTTC
>14|.|TRBV10-3|TRBJ2-1|.
CAINDAGADNEQFF
TGTGCCATCAACGATGCGGGCGCCGACAATGAGCAGTTCTTC
>13|.|TRBV2|TRBJ2-3|.
CASSAQPGHHYYF
TGTGCCAGCAGTGCTCAACCGGGACACCATTATTATTTT
>11|.|TRBV20-1|TRBJ2-1|.
CSASVGAEQFF
TGCAGTGCTAGCGTAGGGGCTGAGCAGTTCTTC
>18|.|TRBV28|TRBJ2-6|TRBD1
CASSSRDRLISGANVLTF
TGTGCCAGCAGTTCCCGGGACAGACTTATCTCTGGGGCCAACGTCCTGACTTTC
>14|.|TRBV10-1|TRBJ1-1|.
CASSPSEGGTEAFF
TGCGCCAGCAGTCCTTCTGAGGGTGGCACTGAAGCTTTCTTT